The clone carrying this TCR beta chain was recorded only once. This sample is part of a study of ipilimumab plus nivolumab after autologous stem cell transplantation. Data came from immunoSEQ multiplex PCR; TCRdb stores just in-frame clones and leaves some out. This repertoire shows roughly 1,700 clones, 86% found once; its top ten account for about 21%. V shed 4 bases, J shed 2 bases, and the junction held 5 bases outside the gene matches. This CDR3 contains 17 residues. Germline CDR1 is SGHRS and CDR2 is YFSETQ. The gene calls are TRBV5-1 and TRBJ2-2; 13 bases fit TRBD2. This clonotype originated in a male donor with multiple myeloma. The sequencing here drew on PBMCs, taken in a trial of ipilimumab plus nivolumab as post-transplant consolidation. In DNA form, the CDR3 reads TGCGCCAGCAGCCCCCGACTAGCGGGAGGTAACACCGGGGAGCTGTTTTTT. Protein sequence: CASSPRLAGGNTGELFF.